Described below is a single T cell receptor (beta chain) sequence and its context. Antigen unknown. The entry originates in a study of tumor-infiltrating lymphocytes in primary liver carcinoma. About the research overall: Stage T1-T3 N0M0 and a size of roughly 4.2 to 10 cm characterized the tumors. Study-level findings and limits: Tumor region pairs showed greater overlap than either tumor-adjacent or tumor-blood pairs did. Found in all five tumor regions were only about 8-25% of top clones.

This CDR3 contains 14 residues. Germline V CDR1 and CDR2: SQVTM, ANQGSEA. Germline trimming cut 6 bases from V and 2 bases from J; bases unmatched to any gene: 7. The study co-extracted DNA and RNA from around 20-30 mg of unsorted bulk tissue. Reverse transcription of about 500 ng total RNA with a constant-region primer produced TCR beta cDNA. Three nested multiplex PCR rounds, a slightly modified ARM-PCR, produced the libraries for TCR beta. The study ran its first two PCR rounds for nine to eleven cycles each, using TRBV1-TRBV30 forward primers and a C-beta reverse primer. Via MiXCR, TCRdb re-called the multiplex PCR reads, giving one row per CDR3 protein. The sample gives about 54,000 distinct CDR3 sequences, about 68% of which show up once; around 25% is in the top ten.

Specimen: liver tumor tissue from sampling region 2. Stated subset: tumor region T2, inferior pole. The chain is built from TRBV29-1 and TRBJ2-3; TRBD2 matches at 8 bases. This clonotype was obtained from a middle-aged man with primary liver carcinoma and hepatitis B virus infection. In DNA, the CDR3 is TGCAGCGTCGTTCTTAGCGGGGACACAGATACGCAGTATTTT. This encodes CSVVLSGDTDTQYF.